This T cell receptor (beta chain) appears in the sequencing data of a study of Graves' ophthalmopathy and Graves' hyperthyroidism. Study-wide results and caveats: A majority of expanded thyroid clonotypes exceeding 0.001 frequency were likewise present in blood.

Amplifying from RNA transcripts, the study obtained TCR beta CDR3 regions. An opening RT-PCR round employed HTBI primers and preceded a second-round multiplex PCR. One entry per CDR3 protein results from TCRdb running MiXCR on the multiplex PCR reads. Here the sample spans a few hundred thousand distinct CDR3 sequences, roughly 39% being singletons. Per germline, CDR1 SQVTM and CDR2 ANQGSEA. J lost 8 bases, V lost 4 bases, and 6 bases had no gene match. CDR3 length: 13 residues. This clonotype was counted many times. Its matching antigen is unknown. The sequenced material came from peripheral blood or thyroid tissue (not recorded which). This TCR was recovered from an adult man with Graves' hyperthyroidism. This rearrangement joins TRBV29-1 to TRBJ1-4; 8 positions agree with TRBD1. CDR3 bases: TGCAGCGTTGGGGACAGGTTGGACGAAAAACTGTTTTTT. Translation: CSVGDRLDEKLFF. Full variable domain (missing parts from reference TRBV29-1 and TRBJ1-4): SAVISQKPSRDICQRGTSLTIQCQVDSQVTMMFWYRQQPGQSLTLIATANQGSEATYESGFVIDKFPISRPNLTFSTLTVSNMSPEDSSIYLCSVGDRLDEKLFFGSGTQLSVL.